Below, 8 T cell receptor beta chains from the same sample are listed, as sequenced in a study of human T cells and chemical hapten exposure (dated by TCRdb to about 2021). Libraries were built with RACE. TCRdb lists the instrument as NextSeq 500. Using fastp trimming at Q25 and MiXCR clonotype assembly, TCRdb reanalyzed the public sequencing data and kept in-frame beta chains. One record per CDR3 amino acid sequence lists the most common genes and DNA. The sample includes some 350,000 distinct CDR3 sequences, with just under 6.5% observed a single time. The top ten clones comprise under 7% of the sample. In the paper's terms, the time point label means: patch test 2, 6 weeks after DPC sensitization. Explained via the paper, the treatment or condition label denotes: therapeutic diphenylcyclopropenone sensitization with weekly scalp DPC. The specimen was whole blood, collected in connection with sensitization to the hapten diphenylcyclopropenone (DPC). Receptors originate from a woman under 30 with alopecia areata. Some clones in this sample may be carry-over from other donors' samples.

This clonotype was picked up many times. The rearrangement uses TRBV6-6 and TRBJ2-7; 9 bases line up with TRBD2. The V gene end was trimmed by 8 bases and the J gene end by 5 bases; junction bases not matched to a gene: 10. From germline, CDR1 is MNHNY and CDR2 SVGAGI (reference sequence). This CDR3 is built from 14 residues. CDR3 sequence reads: CASYDPGLADEQYF. CDR3 nucleotides: TGTGCCAGCTATGACCCGGGACTAGCCGACGAGCAGTACTTC.

This clonotype was seen repeatedly, ten times or more. J is TRBJ1-1 and V is TRBV12-5; D not certain. Germline V gene sequence: CDR1 LGHNT, CDR2 FRNRAP. The CDR3 loop spans 13 amino acids. V lost 5 bases, J lost 4 bases, and 11 bases lay in between. The CDR3 is CASGAVAGTEAFF. CDR3 coding DNA: TGTGCTAGTGGTGCAGTTGCCGGCACTGAAGCTTTCTTT.

This clonotype was seen ten or more times. The CDR3 DNA reads as TGTGCCAGCTCACCACCGACAGGGGTGGATGGCTACACCTTC. It codes for CASSPPTGVDGYTF. The chain has TRBV18 and TRBJ1-2; 8 positions agree with TRBD1. The V gene's germline CDR1 is KGHSH and CDR2 LQKENI. After removal of 0 bases from V and 6 bases from J, the junction contained 3 bases not matched to a gene. CDR3 length: 14 residues. The full variable domain, its missing parts supplied by reference TRBV18 and TRBJ1-2, is NAGVMQNPRHLVRRRGQEARLRCSPMKGHSHVYWYRQLPEEGLKFMVYLQKENIIDESGMPKERFSAEFPKEGPSILRIQQVVRGDSAAYFCASSPPTGVDGYTFGSGTRLTVV.

At least ten counts were recorded for this clonotype. The gene calls are TRBV5-1 and TRBJ1-2, with 7 bases identical to TRBD1. This CDR3 spans 13 amino acids. The J segment lost 8 bases and the V segment lost 5 bases, leaving 9 bases of the junction unmatched. Germline CDR1 and CDR2: SGHRS and YFSETQ. The CDR3 nucleotides are TGCGCCAGCAGGCCTACAGGGGATGGCGGCTACACCTTC. It encodes CASRPTGDGGYTF.

The sample holds a few counts of this clonotype. CDR3 in DNA: TGTGCCACCTCCGAAGGGACAGGGGGATTCAATGAGCAGTTCTTC. Encoded protein: CATSEGTGGFNEQFF. V is TRBV10-3 and J is TRBJ2-1, with TRBD1 identical over 11 bases. With V trimmed by 10 bases and J by 6 bases, 11 bases remained unmatched. The CDR3 is made up of 15 amino acids. CDR1 and CDR2 from the germline V gene are ENHRY and SYGVKD.

V usage is TRBV6-5 and J usage is TRBJ1-1, with TRBD1 identical over 7 bases. The CDR3 runs to 13 residues. Trimming at V came to 5 bases and at J to 7 bases, leaving 7 bases not matched to a gene. From germline, CDR1 is MNHEY and CDR2 SVGAGI. CDR3 sequence: CASSRQGLGEAFF. The CDR3 DNA reads as TGTGCCAGCAGTCGACAGGGTTTGGGTGAAGCTTTCTTT.

V is TRBV15 and J is TRBJ2-7; TRBD2 is a possible D gene (7 bases). Per germline, CDR1 LNHNV and CDR2 YYDKDF (reference sequence). CDR3 length equals 23 residues. Trimming pared 7 bases from V and 0 bases from J, leaving 40 bases between. CDR3 region: CATTGVQKRTAGRTQGPSYEQYF. The CDR3 DNA is TGTGCCACCACGGGTGTTCAAAAGCGAACAGCGGGGCGAACTCAGGGGCCCTCCTACGAGCAGTACTTC.

The rearrangement joins TRBV3-1 to TRBJ2-7; TRBD2 agrees at 8 bases. Germline V CDR1 and CDR2: LGHDT, YNNKEL (reference sequence). The ends lost 0 bases at V and 2 bases at J; junction bases unmatched: 6. The CDR3 consists of 16 residues. CDR3 protein: CASSQDPRGGTYEQYF. The DNA of the CDR3 is TGTGCCAGCAGCCAAGATCCCCGGGGGGGGACCTACGAGCAGTACTTC.